The text below deals with one TCR beta chain. Its target is unknown. This entry is derived from a study of blood T cells in healthy people across ages. Notes on the study in general: No conclusive comparison of naive versus antigen-experienced cells was possible with unsorted PBMCs.

Then a second PCR, running roughly 6 to 12 cycles, was carried out with a sample-barcoded 5' primer and a J-beta primer mix. TCRdb independently ran MiXCR on the 5' RACE reads; one entry per CDR3 protein. The repertoire holds under 800,000 distinct CDR3 sequences, with approximately 43% as singletons. Extraction of total RNA produced a minimum of 5.5 micrograms from each sample. The sequenced sample was blood. The receptor comes from a woman aged 55-70 years in good health.

The CDR3 DNA is TGTGCCAGCAGCCAAGATGACAGGTTATATGGCTACACCTTC. Amino acid sequence: CASSQDDRLYGYTF. V gene TRBV3-1 combines with J gene TRBJ1-2; D possibly corresponds to TRBD1 (6 bases). The germline gives CDR1 LGHDT, CDR2 YNNKEL (reference sequence). V was clipped by 0 bases and J by 5 bases, with 10 bases between them. The CDR3 runs 14 residues.